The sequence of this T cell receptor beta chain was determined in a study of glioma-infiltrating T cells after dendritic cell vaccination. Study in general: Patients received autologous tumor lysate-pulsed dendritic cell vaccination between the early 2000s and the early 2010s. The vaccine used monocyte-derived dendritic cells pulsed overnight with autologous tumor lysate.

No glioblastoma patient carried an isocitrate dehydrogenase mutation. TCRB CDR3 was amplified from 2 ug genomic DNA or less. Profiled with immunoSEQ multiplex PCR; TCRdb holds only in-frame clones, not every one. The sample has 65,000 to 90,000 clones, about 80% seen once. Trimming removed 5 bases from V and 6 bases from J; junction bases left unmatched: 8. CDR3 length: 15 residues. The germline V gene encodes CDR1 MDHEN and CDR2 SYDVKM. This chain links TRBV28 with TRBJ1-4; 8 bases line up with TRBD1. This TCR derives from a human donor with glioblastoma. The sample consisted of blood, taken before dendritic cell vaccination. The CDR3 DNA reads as TGTGCCAGCAGTGGCTTGGACAGGGAACATGAAAAACTGTTTTTT. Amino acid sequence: CASSGLDREHEKLFF.